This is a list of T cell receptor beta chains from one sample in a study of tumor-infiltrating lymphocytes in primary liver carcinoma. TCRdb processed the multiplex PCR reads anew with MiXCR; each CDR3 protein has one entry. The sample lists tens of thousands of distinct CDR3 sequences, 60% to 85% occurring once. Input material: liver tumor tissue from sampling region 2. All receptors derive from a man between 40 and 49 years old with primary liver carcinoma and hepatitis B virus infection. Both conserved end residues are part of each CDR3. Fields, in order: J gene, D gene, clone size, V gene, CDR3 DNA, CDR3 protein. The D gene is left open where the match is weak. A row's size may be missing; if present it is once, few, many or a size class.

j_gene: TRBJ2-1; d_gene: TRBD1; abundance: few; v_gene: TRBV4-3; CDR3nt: TGCGCCAGCAGCCAAGATGTAGGGGGCCATTACAATGAGCAGTTCTTC; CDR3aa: CASSQDVGGHYNEQFF
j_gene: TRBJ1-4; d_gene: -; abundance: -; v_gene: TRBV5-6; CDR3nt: TGTGCCAGCAGTCATGGGGGGACTAATGAAAAGCTGTTTTTT; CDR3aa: CASSHGGTNEKLFF
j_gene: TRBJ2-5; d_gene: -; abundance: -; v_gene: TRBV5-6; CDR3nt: TGTGCCAGCAAATGGCGGGACCAAGAGACCCAGTACTTC; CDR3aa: CASKWRDQETQYF
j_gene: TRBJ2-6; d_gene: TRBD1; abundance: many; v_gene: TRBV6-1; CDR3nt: TGTGCCAGCAGTGGATACAGGGGTCCTACCTCTGGGGCCAACGTCCTGACTTTC; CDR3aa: CASSGYRGPTSGANVLTF
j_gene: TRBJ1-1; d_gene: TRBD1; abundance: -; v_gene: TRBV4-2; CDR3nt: TGTGCTAGCAACCAAGAGTACGGACAGGGTTTTTGGACTGAGGCTTTCTTT; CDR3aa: CASNQEYGQGFWTEAFF
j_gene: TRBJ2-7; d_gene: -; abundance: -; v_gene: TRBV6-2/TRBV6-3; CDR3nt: TGTGCCAGCAGTTGCGGGGCCGGAGTAAGGATCGACGAGGAGTACTTC; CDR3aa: CASSCGAGVRIDEEYF
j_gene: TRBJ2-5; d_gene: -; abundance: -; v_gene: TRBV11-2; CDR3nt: TGTGCCAGCAGCTTAGCTGGGCTAGCCCTGGGAAAAAAAGAGACCCAATACTTC; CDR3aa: CASSLAGLALGKKETQYF
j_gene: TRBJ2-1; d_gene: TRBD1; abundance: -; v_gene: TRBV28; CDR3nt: TGTGCCAGCAGCCTATTCCGGGGACAGGGGTCCCTCCTTAGCTCCTACAATGAGCAGTTCTTC; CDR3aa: CASSLFRGQGSLLSSYNEQFF
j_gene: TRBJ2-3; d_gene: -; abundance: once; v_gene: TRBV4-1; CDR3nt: TGCGCCAGCAGCCAGGATACGGTCAATCAGCCCCAGTATTTT; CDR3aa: CASSQDTVNQPQYF
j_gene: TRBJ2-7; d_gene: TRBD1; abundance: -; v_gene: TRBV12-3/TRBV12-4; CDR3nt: TGTGCCGGCAGTTCCCCCTGTGACAGGGGCTACGAGCAGTACTTC; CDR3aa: CAGSSPCDRGYEQYF
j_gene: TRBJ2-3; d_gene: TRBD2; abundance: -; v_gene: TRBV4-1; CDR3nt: TGCGTCAACAGCCAGACCATTGCCCTAGCGGGAGTCACCGATACTCAGTATTTT; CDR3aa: CVNSQTIALAGVTDTQYF
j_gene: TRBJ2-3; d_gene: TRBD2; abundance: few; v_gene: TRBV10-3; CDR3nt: TGTGCCATCAGTGCATCCTCAATGACAAGCGGGGGCACAGATACGCAGTATTTT; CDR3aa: CAISASSMTSGGTDTQYF
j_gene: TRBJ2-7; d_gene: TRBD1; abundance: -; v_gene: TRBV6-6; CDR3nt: TGTGCCAGCTGTTATCCGGACAGGGTCGAGCAGTACTTC; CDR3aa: CASCYPDRVEQYF
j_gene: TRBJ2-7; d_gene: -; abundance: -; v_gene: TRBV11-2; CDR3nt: TGTGCCATCAGCTTAGGTCCGACGTGGCACGAGCAGTACTTC; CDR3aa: CAISLGPTWHEQYF
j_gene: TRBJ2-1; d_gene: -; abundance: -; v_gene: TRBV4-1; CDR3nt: TGCGCCAACAGCCAAGGTCTAGCTGACAGCTCCTACAATGAGCAGTTCTTC; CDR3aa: CANSQGLADSSYNEQFF
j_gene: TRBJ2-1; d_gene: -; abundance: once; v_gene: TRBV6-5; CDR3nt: TGTGCCAACATGCGAGCTGGTCCTCCCTACAATGAGCAGTTCTTC; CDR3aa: CANMRAGPPYNEQFF
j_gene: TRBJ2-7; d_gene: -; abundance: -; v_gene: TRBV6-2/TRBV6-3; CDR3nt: TGTGCCAGCAGTCCTCGGACCCATATGGGCCAGTACTTC; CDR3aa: CASSPRTHMGQYF
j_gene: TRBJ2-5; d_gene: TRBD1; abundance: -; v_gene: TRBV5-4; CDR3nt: TGTACCAGCAGCTTGACAGGGGTGGGGACCCAGTACTTC; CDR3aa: CTSSLTGVGTQYF
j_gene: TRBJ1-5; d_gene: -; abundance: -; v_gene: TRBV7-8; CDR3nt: TGTGCCAGCAGCTTAGTAGAGAGAGCGATTAATCAGCCCCAGCATTTT; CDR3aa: CASSLVERAINQPQHF
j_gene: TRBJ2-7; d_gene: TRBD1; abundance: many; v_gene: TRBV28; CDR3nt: TGTGCCAGCAGCCCAGTGACAGGGGAACTCGAGCAGTACTTC; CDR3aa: CASSPVTGELEQYF
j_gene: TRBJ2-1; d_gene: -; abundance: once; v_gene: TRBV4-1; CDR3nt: TGCGCCAGCTGCCCGGGACCATGGTATGAGCAGTTCTTC; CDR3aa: CASCPGPWYEQFF
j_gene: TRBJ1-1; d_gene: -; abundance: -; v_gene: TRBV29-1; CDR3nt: TGCAGCGGTGTCCACGGGGGACTAAACACTGAAGCTTTCTTT; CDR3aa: CSGVHGGLNTEAFF
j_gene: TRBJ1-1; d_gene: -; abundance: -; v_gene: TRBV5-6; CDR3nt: TGTTCCAGCGGCGTACGGAGGACTGAAGCTTTCTTT; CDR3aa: CSSGVRRTEAFF
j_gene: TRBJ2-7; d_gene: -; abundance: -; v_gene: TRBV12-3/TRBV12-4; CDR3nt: TGTGGCAGTAGTTTTCCAGGGGACGAGCAGTACTTC; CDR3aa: CGSSFPGDEQYF
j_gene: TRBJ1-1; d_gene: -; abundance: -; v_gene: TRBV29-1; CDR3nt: TGCAGCATTGTTACGAACACTGAAGCTTTCTTT; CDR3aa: CSIVTNTEAFF
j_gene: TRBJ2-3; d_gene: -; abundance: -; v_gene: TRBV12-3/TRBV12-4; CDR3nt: TGTGCCAGCAGTCTTTCCTCGGCGGGACCCGCAGATACGCAATATTTT; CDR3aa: CASSLSSAGPADTQYF
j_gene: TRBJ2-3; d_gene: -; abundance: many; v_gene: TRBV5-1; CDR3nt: TGCGCCAGTTCTCATGGAGATACGCAGTATTTT; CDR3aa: CASSHGDTQYF
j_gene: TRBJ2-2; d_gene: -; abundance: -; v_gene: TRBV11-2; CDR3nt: TGTGCCATCAACTTAGCATTAGGAGGGGCGAACACTGGGGAGCTGCTTTTT; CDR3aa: CAINLALGGANTGELLF
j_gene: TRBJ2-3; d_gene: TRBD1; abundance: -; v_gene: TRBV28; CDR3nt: TGTGCCAGCAGCCCCCTAGGGACAGGCACTAGCACAGATACGCAGTATTTT; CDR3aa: CASSPLGTGTSTDTQYF
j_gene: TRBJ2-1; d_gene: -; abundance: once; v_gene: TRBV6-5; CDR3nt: TGTGCCAGCAGTTACGGACCAGCTAGCGCCTTGAGGTATGAGCAGTTCTTC; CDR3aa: CASSYGPASALRYEQFF
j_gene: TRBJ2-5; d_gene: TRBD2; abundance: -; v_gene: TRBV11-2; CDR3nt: TGTGCCAGCAGCCTAGATCCGTGGTCTAGCGGGAGAGGAGAGATCCGGTACTTC; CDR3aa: CASSLDPWSSGRGEIRYF
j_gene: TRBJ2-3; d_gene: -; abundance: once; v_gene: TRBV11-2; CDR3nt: TGTACCAGCAGCGTCAGCACAGAAACGCAGTATTTT; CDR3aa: CTSSVSTETQYF
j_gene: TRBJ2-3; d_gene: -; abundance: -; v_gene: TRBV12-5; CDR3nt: TGTGCTAGTGCCGACCAACCAGGAGTACATACGCAGTATTTT; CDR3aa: CASADQPGVHTQYF
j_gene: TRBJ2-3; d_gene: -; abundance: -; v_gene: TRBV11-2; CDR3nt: TGTGCCAGCAGCGTCATCACAGGTACGCAGTATTTT; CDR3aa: CASSVITGTQYF
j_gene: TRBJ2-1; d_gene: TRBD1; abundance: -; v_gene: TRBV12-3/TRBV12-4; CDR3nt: TGTGCTAGCAGTTTTCGGACAGGGGTCTCCTACAATGAGCAGTTCTTC; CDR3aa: CASSFRTGVSYNEQFF
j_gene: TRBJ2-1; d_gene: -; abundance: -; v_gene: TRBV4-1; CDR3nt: TGCGCCAGCAGCCAAGATTTATGGAGGGGGGTCAACAATGAGCAGTTCTTC; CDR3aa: CASSQDLWRGVNNEQFF
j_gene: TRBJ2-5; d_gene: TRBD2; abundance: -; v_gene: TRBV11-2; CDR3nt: TGTACCAGGAGTCAAACTCCTGGCGGGGGGAGAGAGACCCAGTACTTC; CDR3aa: CTRSQTPGGGRETQYF
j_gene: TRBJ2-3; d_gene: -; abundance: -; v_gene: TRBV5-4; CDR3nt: TGTGCCAGCAGCTTGACTGGTGAAGATACGCAGTATTTT; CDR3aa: CASSLTGEDTQYF
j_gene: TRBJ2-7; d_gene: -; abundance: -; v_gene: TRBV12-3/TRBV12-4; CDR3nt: TGTGCCAGCAGTCTGCTCCCATCCCTGGACAATTCCTACGAGCAATATTTC; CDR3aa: CASSLLPSLDNSYEQYF
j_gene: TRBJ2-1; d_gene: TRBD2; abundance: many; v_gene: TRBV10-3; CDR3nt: TGTGCCACCGCCGGGACTAGCGGGAATGAGCAGTTCTTC; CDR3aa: CATAGTSGNEQFF
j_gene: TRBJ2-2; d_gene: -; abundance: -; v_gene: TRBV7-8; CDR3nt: TGTGCCAGCAGCTTTGCTTCGCGGGACGGGGAGCTGTTTTTT; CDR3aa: CASSFASRDGELFF